Detailed here is one T cell receptor beta chain. Its antigen is currently not known. No clone much larger than this one lies a single base away; base qualities are absent. The receptor library was made with the immunoSEQ multiplex PCR assay. As for the authors' bioinformatics: A statistical classification framework was developed to diagnose cytomegalovirus status using the catalog of TCR beta chain sequences. In its TCRdb copy, this immuneACCESS table keeps in-frame sequences only and misses some clones. Where compared with another copy, unresolved V genes explain less than half of these, and the others have no known cause. The D gene and trimming were derived from the DNA, and the V and J assignments and clone size from that table. This sample lists approximately 150,000 clones; approximately 80% were detected once. Together, the top ten hold approximately 2.4% of the sample. In the germline V gene, CDR1 corresponds to MNHEY and CDR2 to SVGAGI. Including the terminal cysteine and phenylalanine, the CDR3 comprises 13 residues. Left in the record is the CDR3 DNA by itself, 39 bases read in frame from the first base. The V end loses 5 bases and the J end loses 4 bases, and a stretch of 11 bases separates them.

This specimen belongs to a study of cytomegalovirus exposure and HLA in healthy donors (TCRdb year 2017). About the study as a whole: A later analysis indicated that the 95 to 150 validation repertoires were generated on the platform also employed for the approximately 700 repertoires of the first cohort. The study was designed to test whether signatures of past pathogen exposure could be identified by cataloging public T cell receptors. A separate validation cohort of approximately 120 different subjects was used in addition to the approximately 700-subject first cohort. To predict cytomegalovirus infection status, the study brought together high-throughput TCR immunosequencing, statistical association of individual TCRs with disease status, and machine learning. Broader findings and caveats from the paper: Three of the identified cytomegalovirus-associated TCR beta chains were confirmed in vitro to be specific for cytomegalovirus antigens. All 120 or so repertoires were used to score co-occurrence in the validation cohort in a later analysis, because that analysis had no HLA typing for the cohort. Across donors, most TCR sequences were observed very rarely, whereas some public TCRs were present in many individuals. Subsequent analysis determined that TCRs grouped into clusters in the first cohort also showed a tendency toward co-occurrence across the 130 or so validation repertoires, and 85% to 95% of cluster scores exceeded 0. The classifier was reported to diagnose cytomegalovirus status with high specificity and sensitivity in both the original and validation cohorts. A total of roughly 160 TCR beta chains were listed by the study as associated with cytomegalovirus. The authors suggested that the approach could potentially be extended to other disease states and immunological phenotypes.

Donors formed part of the validation cohort, which comprised 120 subjects and was distinct from the first cohort of 666 subjects. Sequenced: PBMCs. This receptor was identified in a man aged 30-40 years in good health and CMV-seropositive. The chain uses TRBV6-5 and TRBJ1-2; a weak D assignment points to TRBD1 (6 bases agree). The DNA reads TGTGCCAGCAGTCGACAGGCCAGCTATGGCTACACCTTC. This gives the protein CASSRQASYGYTF.